This TCR beta chain was captured by sequencing in a study of shared T cell receptors in the human thymus. The ends were cut back, 8 bases at V and 6 bases at J, with 9 bases in the middle. The CDR3 loop spans 11 amino acids. The V gene's germline CDR1 is MNHEY and CDR2 SMNVEV (reference sequence). Measured with immunoSEQ multiplex PCR; TCRdb has only the in-frame clones, and not every one. The table has about 660,000 clones, around 87% seen once. This sample also appeared in a second study, on human thymus T cells. That study adds: Each of the donors was a healthy Finnish infant who was undergoing open corrective cardiac surgery for congenital heart defects. Resections obtained during corrective heart surgery supplied the thymus tissue. V and J genes seemed to be used with bias in thymic and blood repertoires. Overlap was high between thymic repertoires from unrelated individuals, as reported in related research.

This chain connects TRBV27 to TRBJ2-3; D is unresolved. The material sequenced was thymocytes. The clonotype was recovered from a boy younger than two with a congenital heart defect. As DNA, the CDR3 is TGTGCCAGCCTAGGCTCGGATACGCAGTATTTT. This translates into CASLGSDTQYF.